This T cell receptor (beta chain) stems from a study of blood T cell repertoires in COVID-19. Across the whole study: Acute and convalescent COVID-19 specimens originated in the United States, Italy and Spain.

Seattle patients were enrolled while actively infected and followed longitudinally. The CDR3 consists of 15 residues. The V and J ends lost 0 bases and 2 bases respectively, with 11 bases between them. As processed by the authors: Amplification with reference gene primers provided the estimates of nucleated cell counts. TCRdb's table, derived via immunoSEQ multiplex PCR, lists solely in-frame clones and lacks some. V, J and clone size are taken as reported in that table, and D and trimming were inferred from the DNA itself. Among 330,000 or so clones listed, over 85% were seen once. The sequence derives from a woman between 55 and 75 years old with COVID-19, enrolled during active disease. The sample was peripheral blood. This chain connects TRBV23-1 to TRBJ2-7; no clear D. TRBV23-1 counts as an open reading frame of uncertain function. CDR3 residues: CASSQSIGLAYEQYF. In DNA form, the CDR3 reads TGCGCCAGCAGTCAATCGATCGGGTTAGCCTACGAGCAGTACTTC.